This T cell receptor beta chain was documented in a study of blood T cell repertoires in COVID-19. Turning to the study itself: T cells, B-cell-depleted T cells, or PBMCs provided the cDNA or gDNA that served as material.

Profiling relied on immunoSEQ multiplex PCR, and the TCRdb table lists in-frame clones only, not all of them. The table lists approximately 190,000 clones, 80% of them singletons. Sequences were obtained from peripheral blood. The clonotype was recovered from a man in his sixties with acute or convalescent COVID-19.

The CDR3 reads CASTAPRELFF. The CDR3 DNA reads TGTGCCAGTACTGCGCCCCGGGAGCTGTTTTTT. The V and J genes are TRBV19 and TRBJ2-2; D remains unclear. Per germline, CDR1 LNHDA and CDR2 SQIVND (reference sequence). The V end lost 7 bases, the J end lost 9 bases, and 9 bases lay between the germline ends. The CDR3 length is 11 residues.